These 26 T cell receptor beta chains were sequenced from one sample in a study of OX40 agonist ivuxolimab in advanced cancers. Only in-frame clones appear in the TCRdb table, and some are missing; sequencing was by immunoSEQ multiplex PCR. The table includes roughly 98,000 clones, 70% to 85% detected once. The sequencing here drew on CD4+ or CD8+ T cells sorted from blood, taken in a trial of the OX40 agonist ivuxolimab. These receptors were collected from an adult with an advanced solid tumor such as melanoma, head and neck, liver or kidney cancer.

V gene TRBV6-1 combines with J gene TRBJ1-5, with unresolved D. Germline lookup yields CDR1 MNHNS and CDR2 SASEGT. There are 14 residues in the CDR3. The germline V and J ends were trimmed by 10 bases and 0 bases, with 13 bases remaining between them. The CDR3 here is CATTLTISNQPQHF. CDR3 nucleotides: TGTGCCACCACCTTGACAATTAGCAATCAGCCCCAGCATTTT.

The chain couples TRBV5-1 to TRBJ2-6; possibly TRBD1 or TRBD2 for D (5 bases each). Trimming removed 3 bases at V and 0 bases at J, with 7 bases between. CDR3 length: 15 residues. In germline, CDR1 is SGHRS, CDR2 YFSETQ. CDR3 amino acids: CASSWGPSGANVLTF. CDR3 nucleotides: TGCGCCAGCAGCTGGGGACCCTCTGGGGCCAACGTCCTGACTTTC.

The J gene is TRBJ2-2, the V gene TRBV19; D could derive from TRBD1 or TRBD2 (5 bases each). CDR1 and CDR2 (germline): LNHDA, SQIVND (reference sequence). The CDR3 extends over 16 amino acids. The V end was cut by 3 bases, the J end by 4 bases, with 15 bases between. The CDR3 loop reads CASSIIWGAGTGELFF. The CDR3, as DNA: TGTGCCAGTAGTATTATATGGGGCGCGGGCACCGGGGAGCTGTTTTTT.

The chain has TRBV4-2 and TRBJ2-1; 13 positions agree with TRBD2. The CDR3 has 17 amino acids. CDR1 and CDR2 (germline): LGHNA, YNFKEQ. Trimming removed 4 bases from V and 9 bases from J; junction bases left unmatched: 12. The CDR3 bases are TGTGCCAGCAGCCCATCCGCTACTAGCGGGAGGGCCGTTGAGCAGTTCTTC. Its translation is CASSPSATSGRAVEQFF.

This chain joins TRBV6-5 and TRBJ2-7; D unclear. V was pared by 4 bases and J by 7 bases, with 17 bases between. Germline V gene data show CDR1 as MNHEY and CDR2 as SVGAGI. The CDR3 contains 14 residues. CDR3 sequence reads: CASSSDLAAREQYF. The CDR3 region has the DNA TGTGCCAGCAGTTCCGATTTGGCAGCAAGGGAGCAGTACTTC.

The chain couples TRBV7-2 to TRBJ2-1; TRBD2 is a possible D gene (5 bases). The germline V and J ends were trimmed by 1 base and 0 bases, with 10 bases remaining between them. Germline values: CDR1 SGHTA, CDR2 FQGNSA. CDR3 length: 16 amino acids. This CDR3 is CASSLVAGASYNEQFF. CDR3 coding DNA: TGTGCCAGCAGCTTAGTGGCGGGCGCCTCCTACAATGAGCAGTTCTTC. The complete variable domain, with remaining parts taken from reference TRBV7-2 and TRBJ2-1, reads GAGVSQSPSNKVTEKGKDVELRCDPISGHTALYWYRQSLGQGLEFLIYFQGNSAPDKSGLPSDRFSAERTGGSVSTLTIQRTQQEDSAVYLCASSLVAGASYNEQFFGPGTRLTVL.

V gene TRBV28 combines with J gene TRBJ2-7; 13 nucleotides agree with TRBD2. Germline V gene lookup returns CDR1 MDHEN and CDR2 SYDVKM. The length of the CDR3 is 16 residues. J gave up 3 bases and V 5 bases, and 7 bases lay outside the gene matches. This CDR3 is CASSPQLAGGFYEQYF. In nucleotides, the CDR3 is TGTGCCAGCAGTCCACAACTAGCGGGAGGGTTCTACGAGCAGTACTTC.

This sequence joins TRBV19 and TRBJ2-3; possibly TRBD1 or TRBD2 for D (5 bases each). CDR1 and CDR2 (germline): LNHDA, SQIVND (reference sequence). Trimming stripped 0 bases from V and 4 bases from J, with 5 bases between. This CDR3 spans 13 amino acids. CDR3 in amino acids: CASSIEGADTQYF. The DNA for the CDR3 is TGTGCCAGTAGTATAGAGGGGGCAGATACGCAGTATTTT.

This chain links TRBV19 with TRBJ1-1; D is possibly TRBD1 (5 bases). Germline CDR1 and CDR2: LNHDA and SQIVND (reference sequence). The CDR3 is 16 amino acids. V was shortened by 7 bases and J by 1 base, with 19 bases between the two germline ends. The CDR3 coding sequence is TGTGCCAGTATCCCTCAGTGGGGCAGTCAGAACACTGAAGCTTTCTTT. It translates to CASIPQWGSQNTEAFF.

This chain joins TRBV23-1 and TRBJ1-2, with 7 bases lining up with TRBD1. TRBV23-1 is known as an ORF, though its function is uncertain. V lost 2 bases to trimming and J lost 7 bases; unmatched junction nucleotides: 4. The CDR3 consists of 13 residues. The CDR3, as DNA: TGCGCCAGCAGTCAAACCAGGGGGGTTGGCTACACCTTC. Translating it yields CASSQTRGVGYTF.

The CDR3 loop reads CASSIGRDPYEQYF. The DNA of the CDR3 is TGTGCCAGTAGTATAGGCAGGGACCCCTACGAGCAGTACTTC. The rearrangement uses TRBV19 and TRBJ2-7, with D perhaps being TRBD1 or TRBD2 (5 bases each). CDR1 and CDR2 from the germline V gene are LNHDA and SQIVND (reference sequence). The CDR3 consists of 14 residues. V gave up 1 base and J gave up 2 bases, with 9 bases separating them.

The rearrangement uses TRBV2 and TRBJ1-5; 8 nucleotides line up with TRBD1. Germline loops: CDR1 SNHLY, CDR2 FYNNEI. The CDR3 length is 15 residues. V shed 6 bases and J 3 bases; nucleotides not matched to a gene: 7. This CDR3 reads CASRDRVGNNQPQHF. CDR3 in DNA: TGTGCCAGCAGGGACAGGGTGGGGAACAATCAGCCCCAGCATTTT.

The rearrangement uses TRBV18 and TRBJ1-5; D unclear. The V end was cut by 3 bases, the J end by 0 bases, with 6 bases between. CDR3 length equals 14 residues. From germline, CDR1 is KGHSH and CDR2 LQKENI. CDR3 nucleotide sequence: TGTGCCAGCTCACCCACGAATAGCAATCAGCCCCAGCATTTT. Protein product: CASSPTNSNQPQHF.

This clone was seen more than once but under ten times. The junction departs from germline at one end; a sequencing error may be responsible. This rearrangement joins TRBV9 to TRBJ1-3; D ambiguous. Looked up from germline, CDR1 is SGDLS and CDR2 is YYNGEE. The CDR3 is made up of 13 amino acids. The CDR3 bases are TGTGCCAGCAGCGACCTGGGTGGATACACCATATATTTT. It specifies CASSDLGGYTIYF.

This clone was counted a single time. The rearrangement joins TRBV28 to TRBJ1-2; D gene uncertain. V shed 8 bases and J shed 0 bases, with 7 bases lying between them. The CDR3 totals 12 residues. Germline loops: CDR1 MDHEN, CDR2 SYDVKM. Here the CDR3 DNA reads TGTGCCAGCGTCCGGACTAACTATGGCTACACCTTC. Translation: CASVRTNYGYTF.

The DNA for the CDR3 is TGCGCCAGCAGCTTGGGCAGGGTAACGGGAGAGACCCAGTACTTC. Residues: CASSLGRVTGETQYF. The chain carries TRBV5-1 and TRBJ2-5; possibly TRBD1 for D (5 bases). Germline values: CDR1 SGHRS, CDR2 YFSETQ. Trimming removed 0 bases from V and 4 bases from J, with 13 bases in between. The CDR3 contains 15 residues.

The rearrangement links TRBV7-3 to TRBJ2-7; D remains unclear. The CDR3 sequence is 13 residues long. Looked up from germline, CDR1 is SGHTA and CDR2 is FQGTGA. Deletions cut 4 bases from V and 3 bases from J, with 10 bases between. CDR3 region: CASSSSDGYEQYF. CDR3 coding DNA: TGTGCCAGCAGCTCATCGGACGGCTACGAGCAGTACTTC.

Remarks on this clone: The junction and the germline gene differ at one end; a read error may be behind it. Other nucleotide sequences in the sample specify the same CDR3. J is TRBJ1-1 and V is TRBV28; no reliable D call. Germline CDR1 and CDR2: MDHEN and SYDVKM. CDR3 size: 14 residues. The CDR3, as DNA: TGCGCCAGCAGCTTATGGCAGCTAAACACTGAAGCTTTCTTT. It specifies CASSLWQLNTEAFF. The full variable domain, its missing parts supplied by reference TRBV28 and TRBJ1-1, is DVKVTQSSRYLVKRTGEKVFLECVQDMDHENMFWYRQDPGLGLRLIYFSYDVKMKEKGDIPEGYSVSREKKERFSLILESASTNQTSMYLCASSLWQLNTEAFFGQGTRLTVV.

This rearrangement joins TRBV7-9 to TRBJ1-5; 8 bases align to TRBD1. The germline V gene encodes CDR1 SEHNR and CDR2 FQNEAQ (reference sequence). The CDR3 totals 14 residues. V was clipped by 1 base and J by 7 bases; unmatched bases: 3. CDR3 residues: CASSLEQGGQPQHF. The DNA of the CDR3 is TGTGCCAGCAGCTTAGAACAGGGGGGACAGCCCCAGCATTTT.

In DNA form, the CDR3 reads TGTGCCAGTAGTATAGGATGGGGGTCATCCTACGAGCAGTACTTC. It translates to CASSIGWGSSYEQYF. This chain joins TRBV19 and TRBJ2-7, with D perhaps TRBD1 or TRBD2 (5 bases each). In germline, CDR1 is LNHDA, CDR2 SQIVND (reference sequence). Trimming pared 1 base from V and 1 base from J, leaving 11 bases between. The CDR3 runs 15 residues.

On this clone itself: Other nucleotide sequences from this sample produce the same CDR3. The rearrangement uses TRBV7-2 and TRBJ1-5; 7 nucleotides align to TRBD1. CDR3 length equals 13 residues. Germline V lookup: CDR1 SGHTA, CDR2 FQGNSA. The trim removed 3 bases at V and 7 bases at J, leaving 3 bases unmatched. The CDR3 region has the DNA TGTGCCAGCAGCTTGACAGGGCCACAGCCCCAGCATTTT. Translated: CASSLTGPQPQHF. The full variable domain, rest sourced from reference TRBV7-2 and TRBJ1-5, is GAGVSQSPSNKVTEKGKDVELRCDPISGHTALYWYRQSLGQGLEFLIYFQGNSAPDKSGLPSDRFSAERTGGSVSTLTIQRTQQEDSAVYLCASSLTGPQPQHFGDGTRLSIL.

This clone was counted a few times. The chain carries TRBV6-5 and TRBJ2-7, with TRBD2 identical over 12 bases. The V gene end was trimmed by 4 bases and the J gene end by 2 bases; junction bases not matched to a gene: 6. This CDR3 spans 16 amino acids. Per germline, CDR1 MNHEY and CDR2 SVGAGI. The CDR3 loop reads CASSSPSGRATYEQYF. In DNA, the CDR3 is TGTGCCAGCAGTTCTCCTAGCGGGAGGGCCACCTACGAGCAGTACTTC.

The chain links TRBV6-5 to TRBJ1-3; tentatively, D is TRBD1 (6 bases). CDR3 length equals 15 residues. V lost 6 bases to trimming and J lost 4 bases, with 16 bases between them. CDR1 is MNHEY, CDR2 SVGAGI, per germline. CDR3 nucleotide sequence: TGTGCCAGCAGCTCGAGACAGGCCGGAGGAAACACCATATATTTT. Its protein is CASSSRQAGGNTIYF.

V and J are TRBV14 and TRBJ2-3; 8 positions match TRBD2. The CDR3 contains 17 residues. Germline CDR1 is SGHDN and CDR2 is FVKESK. V shed 3 bases, J shed 1 base, and the junction held 9 bases outside the gene matches. CDR3 loop: CASSHIGGGPGTDTQYF. CDR3 coding DNA: TGTGCCAGCAGCCACATCGGGGGGGGGCCGGGCACAGATACGCAGTATTTT.

This chain links TRBV2 with TRBJ1-2, with 8 bases matching TRBD1. After removal of 7 bases from V and 0 bases from J, the junction contained 7 bases not matched to a gene. Germline V gives CDR1 SNHLY, CDR2 FYNNEI. The CDR3 length is 15 residues. The CDR3 DNA reads as TGTGCCAGCAATCCCGGGACAGGATCTAACTATGGCTACACCTTC. Protein sequence: CASNPGTGSNYGYTF.

The chain combines TRBV19 with TRBJ2-7; 11 bases are shared with TRBD2. The CDR3 length is 15 residues. CDR1 and CDR2 from the germline V gene are LNHDA and SQIVND (reference sequence). V shed 3 bases, J shed 2 bases, and the junction held 3 bases outside the gene matches. This CDR3 reads CASSIKLAGAYEQYF. CDR3 sequence (DNA): TGTGCCAGTAGTATTAAACTAGCGGGAGCCTACGAGCAGTACTTC.